These T cell receptor beta chains were read from a single sample in a study of shared clonotypes between healthy human individuals. The assay was immunoSEQ multiplex PCR, and TCRdb's table has in-frame clones only and misses some. The sample shows fewer than 500,000 clones, 60% to 80% of them seen only once. Sample: PBMCs. These receptors were obtained from a woman aged 35 to 49 in good health. Some clones in this sample may be carry-over from other donors' samples. CDR3s include the opening cysteine and the closing phenylalanine or tryptophan. Each record gives: J gene, D gene, V gene, clone size, CDR3 DNA, CDR3 protein. A D gene is named only where the DNA matches it firmly. Size tells how often a clone was seen (once, few, many) or the class of an expanded clone, and some rows leave it out.

TRBJ2-1 . TRBV23-1 . TGCGCCAGCAGTCAATCGAACAGGGACTACAATGAGCAGTTCTTC CASSQSNRDYNEQFF
TRBJ1-2 TRBD1 TRBV28 . TGTGCCAGCAGTTTGCAGGGGGAGCTTGGGGGCTACACCTTC CASSLQGELGGYTF
TRBJ1-1 . TRBV11-3 . TGTGCCAGCAGCTTAGAGGGGAGCACTGAAGCTTTCTTT CASSLEGSTEAFF
TRBJ1-1 TRBD1 TRBV11-2 . TGTGCCAGCACCCTGGACAGGGTAGATACTGAAGCTTTCTTT CASTLDRVDTEAFF
TRBJ2-7 TRBD1 TRBV5-1 . TGCGCCAGCAGCCCCTGGACAGGTTTTGACGAGCAGTACTTC CASSPWTGFDEQYF
TRBJ2-7 TRBD1 TRBV2 few TGTGCCAGCAGTGGGGGGACAGCATCCTACGAGCAGTACTTC CASSGGTASYEQYF
TRBJ2-1 . TRBV7-6 . TGTGCCAGCAGCTCCCGACTAGGAAATGAGCAGTTCTTC CASSSRLGNEQFF
TRBJ2-7 . TRBV19 . TGTGCCAGTAGTATAGGGGTGGGCCCCTACGAGCAGTACTTC CASSIGVGPYEQYF
TRBJ2-1 TRBD2 TRBV7-8 . TGTGCCAGCAGCCCAGCAGGAGCGGGAGATAGGAATGAGCAGTTCTTC CASSPAGAGDRNEQFF
TRBJ2-1 TRBD1 TRBV2 . TGTGCCAGCGGTCGACAGGGGGTTACTGAGCAGTTCTTC CASGRQGVTEQFF
TRBJ2-7 TRBD2 TRBV11-2 . TGTGCCAGCAGCTTATTAGCGGGAGGGCCCTACGAGCAGTACTTC CASSLLAGGPYEQYF
TRBJ1-2 . TRBV28 . TGTGCCAGCAGTTTAGGGGGAAACTATGGCTACACCTTC CASSLGGNYGYTF
TRBJ2-2 . TRBV19 once TGTGCCAGTAGTATCGGACAGGGAGGGACCGGGGAGCTGTTTTTT CASSIGQGGTGELFF
TRBJ1-4 . TRBV2 . TGTGCCAGCAGGACGACACAATGGTCCGAAAAACTGTTTTTT CASRTTQWSEKLFF
TRBJ1-1 . TRBV30 . TGTGCCTGGAGTGTACACGTCGAGTACACTGAAGCTTTCTTT CAWSVHVEYTEAFF
TRBJ2-1 . TRBV5-8 . TGTGCCAGCTTGCGGCGGGCGAGCTCCTACAATGAGCAGTTCTTC CASLRRASSYNEQFF
TRBJ2-3 . TRBV5-4 . TGTGCCAGCAGTAATAGAGCGGAGAGCACAGATACGCAGTATTTT CASSNRAESTDTQYF
TRBJ1-5 . TRBV18 . TGTGCCAGCTCTGATTGGGGGGGAGTCAATCAGCCCCAGCATTTT CASSDWGGVNQPQHF
TRBJ1-2 . TRBV10-2 . TGCGCCAGCAGTGGACTCGATTTCTATGGCTACACCTTC CASSGLDFYGYTF
TRBJ2-1 . TRBV29-1 many TGCAGCGTTGGCCTGTTGGACAGATACAATGAGCAGTTCTTC CSVGLLDRYNEQFF
TRBJ2-7 TRBD1 TRBV5-6 . TGTGCCAGCAGTCGCCGGGGACAGGCCGCCTACGAGCAGTACTTC CASSRRGQAAYEQYF
TRBJ2-7 . TRBV5-6 . TGTGCCAGCAGCTTGAGGGGTCACCCGGAGTCCTACGAGCAGTACTTC CASSLRGHPESYEQYF
TRBJ2-2 . TRBV5-8 . TGTGCCAGCAGCTTGTATGGCGGAACGGACACCGGGGAGCTGTTTTTT CASSLYGGTDTGELFF
TRBJ1-2 . TRBV5-8 few TGTGCCAGCAGCGATCGGGGGCGCGGGAACTATGGCTACACCTTC CASSDRGRGNYGYTF
TRBJ2-1 TRBD2 TRBV7-3 . TGTGCCAGCAGTCCAAAGGGACTAGCGTCCCAGGGTGAGCAGTTCTTC CASSPKGLASQGEQFF
TRBJ2-7 . TRBV21-1 . TGTGCCAGCAGCCCACGTCAGGGTATTCACGAGCAGTACTTC CASSPRQGIHEQYF
TRBJ1-1 TRBD1 TRBV29-1 . TGCAGCGTCACAGACAACGACAGGGGAAATAGGGCTTTCTTT CSVTDNDRGNRAFF
TRBJ2-6 TRBD1 TRBV19 . TGTGCCTCATCCCAACAGGGGACTGGGGCCAACGTCCTGACTTTC CASSQQGTGANVLTF
TRBJ2-7 . TRBV12-2 . TGTGCAAGTCGCTTAGTAAGGGAGACTAGCGGCAGCTACGAGCAGTACTTC CASRLVRETSGSYEQYF
TRBJ2-1 . TRBV11-2 . TGTGCCAGCAGCTTAGGCAGGGTCCATGAGCAGTTCTTC CASSLGRVHEQFF
TRBJ1-1 . TRBV6-1 . TGTGCCAGCAGACCCGGGGGGGAAGGAAGGACTGAAGCTTTCTTT CASRPGGEGRTEAFF
TRBJ2-7 . TRBV18 . TGTGCCAGCTCACCCCAGGGAGCCGAGCAGTACTTC CASSPQGAEQYF
TRBJ2-7 . TRBV9 . TGTGCCAGCAGTATTTCAGAAAACTACGAGCAGTACTTC CASSISENYEQYF
TRBJ2-3 . TRBV30 . TGTGCCTGGACGGCAGGTGGCGGTACAGATACGCAGTATTTT CAWTAGGGTDTQYF
TRBJ2-2 TRBD1 TRBV5-1 . TGCGCCAGCAGCTTGGACAGGGGGCCCGCCGGGGAGCTGTTTTTT CASSLDRGPAGELFF
TRBJ2-7 TRBD2 TRBV18 . TGTGCCAGCTCACCTCCGGGACTACCCTACGAGCAGTACTTC CASSPPGLPYEQYF
TRBJ2-5 TRBD2 TRBV6-1 . TGTGCCAGCAGTGTCCTAGCGGCCCCAAGGACCCAGTACTTC CASSVLAAPRTQYF
TRBJ2-7 . TRBV5-4 . TGTGCCAGCAGCTTGGACTTCCTTAGCGAGCAGTACTTC CASSLDFLSEQYF
TRBJ2-2 . TRBV21-1 . TGTGCCAGCAGAAAGGGACAGGGGGGCGGGGAGCTGTTTTTT CASRKGQGGGELFF
TRBJ2-1 . TRBV9 . TGTGCCAGCAGCGTAGCTGTCGCGGCACACAATGAGCAGTTCTTC CASSVAVAAHNEQFF
TRBJ2-3 TRBD1 TRBV18 . TGTGCCAGCTCACCACTCGGGACAGGGGGGTCGGATACGCAGTATTTT CASSPLGTGGSDTQYF
TRBJ2-7 . TRBV7-9 . TGTGCCAGCAGCTTATCAGTCGGCGAGCAGTACTTC CASSLSVGEQYF
TRBJ2-1 . TRBV7-3 . TGTGCCAGCAGCTTAAACGGGGGTGGCTACAATGAGCAGTTCTTC CASSLNGGGYNEQFF
TRBJ2-1 TRBD2 TRBV4-1 . TGCGCCAGCAGCCAAGATGTGACTAGCGGGAGTCCGAATGAGCAGTTCTTC CASSQDVTSGSPNEQFF
TRBJ2-4 TRBD1 TRBV9 . TGTGCCAGCAGCCCCCGGACAGGGCAAAAAGGGGACATTCAGTACTTC CASSPRTGQKGDIQYF
TRBJ2-3 TRBD2 TRBV7-2 . TGTGCCGTTGAGCGGGATGACACAGATACGCAGTATTTT CAVERDDTDTQYF
TRBJ2-5 . TRBV30 . TGTGCCTGGAGCCCGGATCACCAAGAAGGGACCCAGTACTTC CAWSPDHQEGTQYF
TRBJ1-2 . TRBV6-5 . TGTGCCAGCAGGACCCCAGGGTTCTATGGCTACACCTTC CASRTPGFYGYTF
TRBJ1-5 . TRBV19 . TGTGCCAGTAGTATGGTCGTGGATCAGCCCCAGCATTTT CASSMVVDQPQHF
TRBJ2-1 . TRBV20-1 . TGCAGTGCTTCGACTGGTCGTCTGCAGTTCTTC CSASTGRLQFF